Shown below are 4 T cell receptor beta chains from a single sample sequenced in a study of OX40 agonist ivuxolimab in advanced cancers. Sequenced by immunoSEQ multiplex PCR; TCRdb stores in-frame clones only, minus some. The table has 40,000 to 60,000 clones, 88% seen once. The specimen was CD4+ or CD8+ T cells sorted from blood, collected in a trial of the OX40 agonist ivuxolimab. The receptors come from an adult with an advanced solid tumor such as melanoma, head and neck, liver or kidney cancer.

CDR3 nucleotides: TGTGCCAGCAGCCCAAGAGTCTCGACGGCGGACACCGGGGAGCTGTTTTTT. Residues: CASSPRVSTADTGELFF. The chain employs TRBV11-3 and TRBJ2-2; D is undetermined. CDR1 is SGHNT, CDR2 YENEEA, per germline. The CDR3 has 17 residues. The V and J ends lost 5 bases and 3 bases respectively, with 19 bases between them.

This chain connects TRBV9 to TRBJ2-1, with a tentative D call TRBD2 (5 bases). CDR3 size: 15 residues. Between the trimmed V and J ends, which lost 0 bases and 0 bases, there was a span of 7 bases. CDR1 is SGDLS and CDR2 is YYNGEE in the germline V gene. The CDR3 here is CASSVEGDSYNEQFF. The CDR3 coding sequence is TGTGCCAGCAGCGTAGAGGGAGACTCCTACAATGAGCAGTTCTTC.

The chain has TRBV6-1 and TRBJ1-5; D is ambiguous. CDR1 is MNHNS and CDR2 is SASEGT in the germline V gene. The V end was cut by 7 bases, the J end by 6 bases, with 10 bases between. The CDR3 totals 12 residues. In DNA form, the CDR3 reads TGTGCCAGCAAGAGAGGGCTTCAGCCCCAGCATTTT. This encodes CASKRGLQPQHF.

The chain uses TRBV19 and TRBJ1-6; D gene unclear. With 5 bases removed from V and 5 bases from J, the gap between germline ends came to 10 bases. Germline lookup yields CDR1 LNHDA and CDR2 SQIVND (reference sequence). The CDR3 is made up of 14 amino acids. The CDR3 coding sequence is TGTGCCAGTAGTGCCGGTGGTAATAATTCACCCCTCCACTTT. As protein: CASSAGGNNSPLHF. The whole variable domain, filled in from reference TRBV19 and TRBJ1-6, reads DGGITQSPKYLFRKEGQNVTLSCEQNLNHDAMYWYRQDPGQGLRLIYYSQIVNDFQKGDIAEGYSVSREKKESFPLTVTSAQKNPTAFYLCASSAGGNNSPLHFGNGTRLTVT.